The entry below describes one T cell receptor (beta chain). These data originate in a study of blood T cell repertoires in COVID-19. Measured with immunoSEQ multiplex PCR; TCRdb has only the in-frame clones, and not every one. The top ten clones hold 0.8% to 1% of a sample with a few hundred thousand clones, nearly 90% of them seen once. With V trimmed by 7 bases and J by 5 bases, 14 bases remained unmatched. There are 17 residues in the CDR3. CDR1 MNHEY and CDR2 SMNVEV come from the germline V gene (reference sequence). V and J are TRBV27 and TRBJ1-3, with TRBD1 matching 10 bases. This receptor was taken from a woman under 40 who had recovered from COVID-19. The sequenced sample consisted of PBMCs or T cells enriched from blood (not recorded which). The CDR3 sequence: CASTYLGTGVDRNTIYF. CDR3 bases: TGTGCCAGCACCTACCTGGGGACAGGGGTAGATAGAAACACCATATATTTT.